This T cell receptor beta chain was captured by sequencing in a study of identifying expanded T cells in peripheral blood. Germline V CDR1 and CDR2: SGDLS, YYNGEE. This CDR3 has 14 amino acids. With 0 bases removed from V and 2 bases from J, the gap between germline ends came to 7 bases. Produced via immunoSEQ multiplex PCR; TCRdb's table is partial and in-frame only. This sample has 55,000 to 75,000 clones; about 87% occur once, and the top ten carry 4.7%. Sequencing input: blood. This receptor was taken from a person aged 18-69 years in good health. This rearrangement joins TRBV9 to TRBJ2-3; the D is unclear. CDR3 DNA: TGTGCCAGCAGCGTAGCACAGTACACAGATACGCAGTATTTT. Amino acids: CASSVAQYTDTQYF.